The source of this TCR beta chain is a study of lymphopenia after photon versus proton radiotherapy. The study, taken as a whole, reports: Post-nadir TCR diversity decline inversely tracked overall survival among those who died. Photon-treated patients lost naive T cells and TCR diversity; proton-treated stayed stable. Survival link was tested only in deceased patients; proton benefit remains a possibility. Post-nadir diversity loss with photons came from oligoclonal expansion, particularly CD8+ Temra cells.

As regards this clone: Its cognate antigen is unknown.

The CDR3 has 16 residues. V was shortened by 1 base and J by 2 bases, with 13 bases between the two germline ends. CDR1 SGHDT and CDR2 YYEEEE come from the germline V gene. Sequencing used immunoSEQ multiplex PCR; TCRdb keeps in-frame clones, though not all of them. The data hold about 26,000 clones, with less than 90% observed a single time. This chain connects TRBV5-6 to TRBJ1-5; D perhaps matches TRBD1 (6 bases). The receptor was isolated from a woman in her fifties or sixties with pancreatic cancer. Sequenced material: peripheral blood, taken from a patient treated with photon-based radiotherapy. The CDR3 is CASSLYGGPGNQPQHF. The CDR3 DNA reads as TGTGCCAGCAGCTTGTATGGGGGGCCTGGCAATCAGCCCCAGCATTTT.